The 6 T cell receptor beta chains below all came from one sample that was sequenced in a study of blood T cell repertoires in COVID-19. This table comes from immunoSEQ multiplex PCR, and its TCRdb copy is limited to in-frame clones, with some not included. The sample has about 320,000 clones, nearly 90% seen once; the top ten hold approximately 5.3%. The sequenced sample consisted of PBMCs or T cells enriched from blood (not recorded which). The receptors were sampled from a woman aged 30 to 39 who had recovered from COVID-19.

This clone was counted a single time. J is TRBJ1-4 and V is TRBV11-2, with 7 bases matching TRBD1. The V gene end was trimmed by 4 bases and the J gene end by 8 bases; junction bases not matched to a gene: 10. The CDR3 has 15 residues. Germline V gene lookup returns CDR1 SGHAT and CDR2 FQNNGV. The CDR3 sequence is CASSSPDRVGEKLFF. The DNA for the CDR3 is TGTGCCAGCAGCTCACCCGACAGGGTGGGAGAAAAACTGTTTTTT.

This clone came up once. The chain joins TRBV12-3 or TRBV12-4 to TRBJ1-2, with D possibly matching TRBD1 (6 bases). V was pared by 5 bases and J by 4 bases, with 11 bases between. This CDR3 spans 13 amino acids. CDR3 sequence: CASSTGSTYGYTF. CDR3 bases: TGTGCCAGCAGTACAGGGTCTACCTATGGCTACACCTTC.

The chain is built from TRBV18 and TRBJ2-1; TRBD1 might be the D (5 bases). The V end was cut by 3 bases, the J end by 7 bases, with 13 bases between. The CDR3 is made up of 14 amino acids. CDR1 and CDR2 from the germline V gene are KGHSH and LQKENI. CDR3 sequence (DNA): TGTGCCAGCTCACCCCTTGGGGCAGGGAATGAGCAGTTCTTC. Protein: CASSPLGAGNEQFF.

The rearrangement uses TRBV11-2 and TRBJ1-5; 7 nucleotides line up with TRBD1. Per the germline V gene, CDR1 is SGHAT and CDR2 is FQNNGV. V shed 5 bases, J shed 5 bases, and the junction held 9 bases outside the gene matches. The CDR3 has 15 residues. CDR3 residues: CASSPGQSSDQPQHF. The CDR3, as DNA: TGTGCCAGCAGCCCGGGACAGAGTTCGGATCAGCCCCAGCATTTT.

The chain couples TRBV12-3 or TRBV12-4 to TRBJ1-2; D unresolved. The CDR3 length is 13 residues. V was shortened by 6 bases and J by 8 bases, with 16 bases between the two germline ends. The CDR3 is CASSRQAPLGYTF. The CDR3 bases are TGTGCCAGCAGCCGTCAGGCCCCCCTAGGCTACACCTTC.

The chain joins TRBV19 to TRBJ2-5, with 9 bases matching TRBD1. The V segment lost 1 base and the J segment 4 bases; nucleotides outside the gene matches: 4. Germline V gene lookup returns CDR1 LNHDA and CDR2 SQIVND (reference sequence). There are 15 residues in the CDR3. The DNA for the CDR3 is TGTGCCAGTAGTATAGTGGGACAGGGAGGAGAGACCCAGTACTTC. Translating gives CASSIVGQGGETQYF.